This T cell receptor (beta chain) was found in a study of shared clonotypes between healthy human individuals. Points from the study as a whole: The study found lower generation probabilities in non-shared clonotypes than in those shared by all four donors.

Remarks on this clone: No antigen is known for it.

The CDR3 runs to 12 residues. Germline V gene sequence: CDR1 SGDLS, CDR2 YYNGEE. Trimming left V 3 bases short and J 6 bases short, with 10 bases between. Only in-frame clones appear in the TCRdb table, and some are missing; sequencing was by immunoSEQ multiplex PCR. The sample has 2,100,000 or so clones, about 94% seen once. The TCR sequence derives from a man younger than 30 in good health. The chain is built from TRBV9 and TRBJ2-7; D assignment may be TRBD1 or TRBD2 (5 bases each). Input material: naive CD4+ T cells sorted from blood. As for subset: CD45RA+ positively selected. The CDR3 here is CASSGSGAEQYF. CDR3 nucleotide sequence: TGTGCCAGCAGCGGATCCGGGGCCGAGCAGTACTTC. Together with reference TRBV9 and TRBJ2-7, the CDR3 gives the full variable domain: DSGVTQTPKHLITATGQRVTLRCSPRSGDLSVYWYQQSLDQGLQFLIQYYNGEERAKGNILERFSAQQFPDLHSELNLSSLELGDSALYFCASSGSGAEQYFGPGTRLTVT.